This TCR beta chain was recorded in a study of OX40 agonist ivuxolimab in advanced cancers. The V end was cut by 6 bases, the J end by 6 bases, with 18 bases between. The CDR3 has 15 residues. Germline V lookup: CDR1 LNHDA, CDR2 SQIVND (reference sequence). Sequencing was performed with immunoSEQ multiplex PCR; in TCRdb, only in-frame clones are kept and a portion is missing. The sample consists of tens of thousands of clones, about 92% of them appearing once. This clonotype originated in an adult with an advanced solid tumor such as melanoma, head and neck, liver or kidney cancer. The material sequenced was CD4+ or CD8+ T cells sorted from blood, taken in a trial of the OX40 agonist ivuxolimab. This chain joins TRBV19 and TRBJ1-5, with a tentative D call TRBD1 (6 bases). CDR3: CASSPAGGQGQPQHF. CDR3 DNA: TGTGCCAGTAGCCCCGCCGGGGGGCAGGGTCAGCCCCAGCATTTT.